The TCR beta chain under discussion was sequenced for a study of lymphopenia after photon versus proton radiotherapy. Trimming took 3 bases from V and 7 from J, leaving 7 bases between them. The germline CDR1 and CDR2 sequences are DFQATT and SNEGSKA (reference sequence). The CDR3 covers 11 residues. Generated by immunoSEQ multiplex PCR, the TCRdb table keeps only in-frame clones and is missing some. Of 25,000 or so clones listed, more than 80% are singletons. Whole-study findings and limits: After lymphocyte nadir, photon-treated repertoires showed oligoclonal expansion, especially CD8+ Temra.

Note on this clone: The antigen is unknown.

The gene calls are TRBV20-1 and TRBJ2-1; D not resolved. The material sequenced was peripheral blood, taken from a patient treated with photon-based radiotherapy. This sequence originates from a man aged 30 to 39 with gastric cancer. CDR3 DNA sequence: TGCAGTGCTAGGAGTTGGAATGAGCAGTTCTTC. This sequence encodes CSARSWNEQFF.